Following are 18 T cell receptor beta chains from one sample sequenced in a study of HIV-infected patients and healthy controls. TCRdb passed the 5' RACE reads through MiXCR, listing each CDR3 protein once. This repertoire shows 50,000 to 80,000 distinct CDR3 sequences, approximately 21% found once; its top ten account for more than 1.4%. Sequencing was done on a sample of CD4+ T cells from blood. The receptors here all came from a human donor in good health.

With regard to this clonotype: A junction boundary mismatches the germline segment, possibly from a read error. This chain joins TRBV6-2 or TRBV6-3 and TRBJ2-7, with unresolved D. This CDR3 spans 12 amino acids. Germline CDR1 and CDR2: MNHEY and SVGEGT. The CDR3, as DNA: TGTGCCAGCAGTTACTCGCGCTACCAGCAGTACTTC. It encodes CASSYSRYQQYF.

The chain couples TRBV12-3 or TRBV12-4 to TRBJ1-1; D may be TRBD1 (6 bases). The CDR3 sequence is 14 residues long. Trimming shortened V by 4 bases and J by 5 bases, and 14 bases separated the two germline ends. The CDR3 DNA sequence: TGTGCCAGCAGTTCAGTCAGGGGAAGGACTGAAGCTTTCTTT. Translated: CASSSVRGRTEAFF.

This clonotype appeared many times. V gene TRBV14 combines with J gene TRBJ2-3, with 8 positions matching TRBD2. Per germline, CDR1 SGHDN and CDR2 FVKESK. This CDR3 has 13 residues. V was pared by 1 base and J by 6 bases, with 0 bases of the junction left unmatched. CDR3 nucleotides: TGTGCCAGCAGCCAAGGACTAGCGGATACGCAGTATTTT. It encodes CASSQGLADTQYF.

Only a few counts were recorded for this clonotype. This chain uses TRBV5-6 with TRBJ1-6; 7 nucleotides line up with TRBD1. Trimming removed 2 bases from V and 0 bases from J; junction bases left unmatched: 2. The CDR3 totals 16 residues. The germline CDR1 and CDR2 sequences are SGHDT and YYEEEE. In DNA, the CDR3 is TGTGCCAGCAGCTTCAGGGGGAGCTCCTATAATTCACCCCTCCACTTT. Its translation is CASSFRGSSYNSPLHF.

This clonotype occurred many times. V gene TRBV7-3 combines with J gene TRBJ2-2, with 8 bases that match TRBD2. The CDR3 loop spans 14 amino acids. Trimming cost V 6 bases and J 4 bases; bases outside gene matches: 4. Germline CDR1 is SGHTA and CDR2 is FQGTGA. The CDR3 here is CASSSGISTGELFF. The CDR3 nucleotides read TGTGCCAGCAGTAGCGGGATAAGCACCGGGGAGCTGTTTTTT. The full variable domain, its missing parts supplied by reference TRBV7-3 and TRBJ2-2, is GAGVSQTPSNKVTEKGKYVELRCDPISGHTALYWYRQSLGQGPEFLIYFQGTGAADDSGLPNDRFFAVRPEGSVSTLKIQRTERGDSAVYLCASSSGISTGELFFGEGSRLTVL.

The chain is built from TRBV7-9 and TRBJ2-3, with D unclear. Germline CDR1 and CDR2: SEHNR and FQNEAQ (reference sequence). The length of the CDR3 is 14 residues. Trimming stripped 1 base from V and 2 bases from J, with 7 bases between. The CDR3 reads CASSLGANTDTQYF. The CDR3 DNA follows: TGTGCCAGCAGCTTAGGCGCGAACACAGATACGCAGTATTTT.

This clonotype was seen only a few times. CDR3 in amino acids: CAISGPTGTGNSGANVLTF. CDR3 bases: TGTGCCATCAGTGGGCCTACCGGGACAGGGAACTCTGGGGCCAACGTCCTGACTTTC. The chain recombines TRBV10-3 with TRBJ2-6; 9 positions agree with TRBD1. Germline CDR1 ENHRY, CDR2 SYGVKD. CDR3 length equals 19 residues. The trim removed 4 bases at V and 0 bases at J, leaving 10 bases unmatched.

This clonotype was recorded many times. The CDR3 DNA is TGTGCCAGCAGTTACTCAGAGACTAGCGGGGAGCAGTTCTTC. Encoded protein: CASSYSETSGEQFF. This chain connects TRBV6-5 to TRBJ2-1; 10 bases are a match to TRBD2. The CDR3 is made up of 14 amino acids. The ends lost 0 bases at V and 10 bases at J; junction bases unmatched: 3. Germline assignment: CDR1 MNHEY and CDR2 SVGAGI.

This clonotype was recorded a few times. The CDR3 sequence is CASSYPGTAINQPQHF. The CDR3 DNA reads TGTGCCAGCAGTTACCCCGGGACAGCTATCAATCAGCCCCAGCATTTT. The J gene is TRBJ1-5, the V gene TRBV6-6, with 7 bases aligning to TRBD1. CDR3 length: 16 residues. CDR1 and CDR2 (germline): MNHNY, SVGAGI (reference sequence). V gave up 2 bases and J gave up 3 bases; unmatched junction bases: 7.

This clonotype came up a few times. The chain links TRBV9 to TRBJ2-2; TRBD2 agrees at 11 bases. CDR1 and CDR2 (germline): SGDLS, YYNGEE. With 0 bases clipped from V and 7 bases from J, the junction kept 8 bases outside the gene matches. The CDR3 consists of 17 residues. CDR3 DNA sequence: TGTGCCAGCAGCGTAGAACCTAGCGGGAGGTCGGGCGGGGAGCTGTTTTTT. Its protein product is CASSVEPSGRSGGELFF.

This rearrangement joins TRBV6-5 to TRBJ1-3, with a possible D match to TRBD1 (5 bases). V shed 7 bases and J shed 1 base, with 11 bases lying between them. The CDR3 runs to 14 residues. The germline gives CDR1 MNHEY, CDR2 SVGAGI. The CDR3 DNA follows: TGTGCCAGCACCCAGGGAGCGTCTGGAAACACCATATATTTT. This encodes CASTQGASGNTIYF.

This clonotype appeared a few times. J is TRBJ2-5 and V is TRBV27, with unresolved D. V lost 3 bases and J lost 5, with 10 bases in between. There are 13 residues in the CDR3. Germline V gene sequence: CDR1 MNHEY, CDR2 SMNVEV (reference sequence). CDR3: CASSLALWETQYF. CDR3 DNA: TGTGCCAGCAGTTTGGCCCTGTGGGAGACCCAGTACTTC.

V and J are TRBV5-6 and TRBJ1-1; possible D gene TRBD1, 5 bases. The CDR3 contains 14 residues. The V end was cut by 4 bases, the J end by 3 bases, with 13 bases between. The germline gives CDR1 SGHDT, CDR2 YYEEEE. This CDR3 is CASSIGRGDTEAFF. The CDR3 DNA reads as TGTGCCAGCAGCATAGGACGGGGGGACACTGAAGCTTTCTTT.

This clonotype was counted at least ten times. An end of the junction differs from the germline gene, which may be a read error. The CDR3 reads CSGEDRKNTEAFF. The CDR3 DNA sequence: TGCAGCGGTGAAGATCGGAAGAACACTGAAGCTTTCTTT. The chain uses TRBV29-1 and TRBJ1-1; D is ambiguous. The germline V gene encodes CDR1 SQVTM and CDR2 ANQGSEA. The CDR3 totals 13 residues.

Ten or more counts support this clonotype. This rearrangement joins TRBV27 to TRBJ2-7, with no clear D. Germline values: CDR1 MNHEY, CDR2 SMNVEV (reference sequence). Trimming removed 3 bases at V and 0 bases at J, with 6 bases between. The CDR3 extends over 13 amino acids. CDR3 in amino acids: CASSFPGSYEQYF. The CDR3 coding sequence is TGTGCCAGCAGTTTCCCCGGCTCCTACGAGCAGTACTTC.

This clonotype was recorded many times. The chain is built from TRBV6-1 and TRBJ1-1; D gene uncertain. Trimming took off 6 bases at V and 5 bases at J, with 7 bases between the two ends. Germline V gives CDR1 MNHNS, CDR2 SASEGT. The CDR3 contains 11 residues. The CDR3 nucleotides are TGTGCCAGCAGACTATATACTGAAGCTTTCTTT. This encodes CASRLYTEAFF.

This clonotype was counted a few times. This chain joins TRBV6-5 and TRBJ1-1; D remains ambiguous. Germline V gene data show CDR1 as MNHEY and CDR2 as SVGAGI. Trimming shortened V by 8 bases and J by 7 bases, and 17 bases separated the two germline ends. This CDR3 spans 13 amino acids. The CDR3 is CASESVSGSEAFF. The DNA for the CDR3 is TGTGCCAGCGAGTCGGTATCGGGCAGTGAAGCTTTCTTT.

This clonotype was seen ten or more times. The gene calls are TRBV12-3 or TRBV12-4 and TRBJ2-3; D not resolved. V lost 8 bases, J lost 2 bases, and 20 bases lay in between. This CDR3 spans 16 amino acids. This CDR3 is CASSSVRKYPTDTQYF. The CDR3 DNA reads as TGTGCCAGCTCCTCCGTTCGGAAATACCCCACAGATACGCAGTATTTT.